This record concerns one T cell receptor beta chain sequence. This clone came up a few times. Its antigen is currently not known. The sample holds no much larger clone one base away, and base qualities are not on file. This entry belongs to a study of blood T cell repertoires in COVID-19 (dated by TCRdb to 2018 to 2020). In terms of the full investigation: Samples covering the acute and convalescent phases of COVID-19 were provided by collaborators in the United States, Italy and Spain. The material from the prospective study consisted of cDNA or gDNA derived from T cells, B-cell-depleted T cells, or PBMCs. Subjects who had been exposed to COVID-19, were actively infected with it, or had recovered from it provided the deeply sampled blood TCRbeta repertoires that made up the dataset. The sample metadata nearly always contained a de-identified subject ID, COVID-19 status, age in years and sex. Where available, HLA class I and class II types were obtained from metadata supplied by the sample provider rather than from assay-based typing. Samples came from the ongoing ImmuneRACE study (first 160 participants) plus 1,254 subjects from 6 global collaborators. The repertoires were made available in a free public database intended to serve as a resource for research on the immune response to SARS-CoV-2.

Participants in the prospective study were aged roughly 18 to 89 years, lived in approximately 26 United States geographic areas, and enrolled through a virtual design. To assign participants to cohorts, the prospective study relied on clinical history that participants themselves reported in a screening survey and a study questionnaire. Recovered participants in ImmuneRACE Cohort 3 were defined as having two consecutive negative NP/OP PCR tests, clearance from a healthcare professional, or resolution of symptoms. In the prospective study, whole blood, serum and a nasopharyngeal or oropharyngeal swab were collected from each participant by mobile phlebotomists. Additional blood draws and questionnaires over a 2-month period could optionally be provided by prospective study participants. Prospective study blood samples were shipped either frozen or at room temperature before DNA extraction. TCRbeta CDR3 regions were amplified from genomic DNA by means of the immunoSEQ Assay, a bias-controlled multiplex PCR. The authors' pipeline ran thus. The number of nucleated cells in each sample was estimated by amplification of reference gene primers within the assay. To quantify the absolute abundance of each unique TCRbeta CDR3 rearrangement, sequence reads were collapsed and filtered. For each sample, productive Simpson clonality was calculated as the square root of Simpson's diversity index over productive rearrangements. The table was pulled from immuneACCESS by TCRdb, which kept in-frame rearrangements only. Such tables lose some clones; where checked, under half of the loss comes from unresolved V genes, and the rest has no known cause. The V and J calls and the clone size are those of that table, but D and trimming were determined from the DNA. The sample has over 250,000 clones on record, about nine tenths of them singletons. The top ten clones comprise roughly 1.8% of the sample.

Via the germline V gene (reference sequence), CDR1 is LGHDT and CDR2 YNNKEL. Measured from the cysteine to the phenylalanine, the CDR3 is 12 residues long. Only CDR3 DNA is held: 36 bases, read in frame from base 1. Relative to germline, V is 3 bases shorter and J is 3 bases shorter, with 6 bases between their ends. The research as a whole found: The quantity of clinical and demographic metadata differed by source and by participant and was supplied without curation.

The TCR comes from a woman aged 60-70 years who had recovered from COVID-19. The sample comprised PBMCs or T cells enriched from blood (not recorded which). The chain uses TRBV3-1 (or the pseudogene TRBV3-2) and TRBJ2-7; TRBD2 could be the D gene, as 5 bases match. For the CDR3, the sequence is CASSQRDYEQYF. The base sequence is TGTGCCAGCAGCCAGAGGGACTACGAGCAGTACTTC.